This entry features one TCR beta chain sequence. Antigen specificity is unknown. The V and J ends lost 5 bases and 1 base respectively, with 14 bases between them. From germline, CDR1 is SGHTA and CDR2 FQGNSA. The CDR3 totals 15 residues. The source of the sample is a study of T cells in Graves' hyperthyroidism and ophthalmopathy. Thyroid ultrasound and orbital computed tomography, with clinical symptoms and serum thyroxine and TRAb, informed diagnoses. The study, taken as a whole, reports: In validation, the model predicted ophthalmopathy. These predictions came a median roughly 6 months before onset.

The source material, RNA transcripts, was used to amplify TCR beta CDR3 regions. The HTBI primer set was used in a first-round RT-PCR of the TCR CDR3. Via MiXCR, TCRdb re-called the multiplex PCR reads, giving one row per CDR3 protein. The table shows over 500,000 distinct CDR3 sequences, with 46% occurring only once. The TCR originated in an adult woman with Graves' disease, either hyperthyroidism or ophthalmopathy (not recorded which). The sample comprised peripheral blood or thyroid tissue (not recorded which). This chain connects TRBV7-2 to TRBJ1-1; D gene unclear. CDR3 protein: CASSRVEVPNTEAFF. The CDR3 region has the DNA TGTGCCAGCAGCCGAGTAGAGGTCCCGAACACTGAAGCTTTCTTT.